What follows are 10 T cell receptor beta chains derived from one specimen sequenced in a study of human T cells and chemical hapten exposure. Time point described: patch test 1, 2 weeks after DPC sensitization. Treatment meaning: therapeutic diphenylcyclopropenone sensitization with weekly scalp DPC. MiXCR was run by TCRdb on the RACE reads, yielding one entry per CDR3 protein. In the table there are about 120,000 distinct CDR3 sequences, about an eighth of which are singletons. The specimen was whole blood, collected in connection with sensitization to the hapten diphenylcyclopropenone (DPC). The receptors originated from a man aged 18 to 30 with alopecia areata. Some clones in this sample may be carry-over from other donors' samples.

This clonotype was seen only a few times. CDR3 in amino acids: CSARSYMNTEAFF. CDR3 sequence (DNA): TGCAGTGCTAGAAGCTACATGAACACTGAAGCTTTCTTT. The V call is TRBV20-1, the J call TRBJ1-1; D is uncertain. The germline V and J ends were trimmed by 2 bases and 0 bases, with 7 bases remaining between them. The CDR3 length is 13 residues. In germline, CDR1 is DFQATT, CDR2 SNEGSKA (reference sequence).

The CDR3 DNA reads as TGTGCCAGCAGTCTGATTCGACAGGGCACAGATACGCAGTATTTT. This translates into CASSLIRQGTDTQYF. The J gene is TRBJ2-3, the V gene TRBV6-6; D perhaps matches TRBD1 (6 bases). The V end was cut by 5 bases, the J end by 1 base, with 13 bases between. CDR3 size: 15 residues. CDR1 is MNHNY, CDR2 SVGAGI, per germline (reference sequence).

Only a few counts were recorded for this clonotype. The chain joins TRBV4-3 to TRBJ2-7; tentatively, D is TRBD2 (6 bases). Germline CDR1 is LGHNA and CDR2 is YSLEER. Trimming cost V 1 base and J 2 bases, with 12 bases left between them. This CDR3 has 15 residues. CDR3 in DNA: TGCGCCAGCAGCCAAGCATGGGGGGAAGCCTACGAGCAGTACTTC. Its translation: CASSQAWGEAYEQYF.

The sample holds a few counts of this clonotype. This chain links TRBV4-1 with TRBJ2-7, with D unresolved. The germline V gene encodes CDR1 MGHRA and CDR2 YSYEKL. Trimming removed 1 base from V and 4 bases from J, with 14 bases in between. CDR3 size: 15 residues. The CDR3 sequence is CASSQVMRAGYEQYF. In nucleotides, the CDR3 is TGCGCCAGCAGCCAAGTGATGCGTGCTGGTTACGAGCAGTACTTC.

The chain carries TRBV7-2 and TRBJ1-6; perhaps TRBD1 as D (6 bases). The CDR3 sequence is 18 residues long. Trimming stripped 2 bases from V and 5 bases from J, with 19 bases between. Germline V lookup: CDR1 SGHTA, CDR2 FQGNSA. The CDR3 loop is CASSLRGYGTQNNSPLHF. DNA of the CDR3: TGTGCCAGCAGCTTAAGGGGGTACGGCACCCAAAATAATTCACCCCTCCACTTT.

This clonotype has only a few counts. The rearrangement links TRBV14 to TRBJ2-7; D not resolved. With 1 base removed from V and 0 bases from J, the gap between germline ends came to 10 bases. This CDR3 is 15 amino acids long. Germline lookup yields CDR1 SGHDN and CDR2 FVKESK. CDR3 sequence reads: CASSQVPSLSYEQYV. The CDR3 DNA follows: TGTGCCAGCAGCCAAGTCCCCAGCCTCTCCTACGAGCAGTACGTC.

This clonotype appeared many times. The genes are TRBV3-1 and TRBJ2-5; possibly TRBD2 for D (5 bases). Deletions cut 4 bases from V and 1 base from J, with 7 bases between. The CDR3 is made up of 13 amino acids. CDR1 LGHDT and CDR2 YNNKEL come from the germline V gene (reference sequence). The CDR3 sequence is CASSPGSQETQYF. CDR3 bases: TGTGCCAGCAGCCCGGGATCCCAAGAGACCCAGTACTTC.

Many counts were recorded for this clonotype. The chain links TRBV29-1 to TRBJ1-2, with TRBD1 as a possible D gene (6 bases). Germline loops: CDR1 SQVTM, CDR2 ANQGSEA. Between the trimmed V and J ends, which lost 6 bases and 2 bases, there was a span of 16 bases. The CDR3 contains 14 residues. CDR3 region: CSVDTTGDNYGYTF. The CDR3 DNA is TGCAGCGTCGATACGACAGGCGACAACTATGGCTACACCTTC.

This clonotype was counted a few times. This chain uses TRBV29-1 with TRBJ1-2, with TRBD1 as a possible D gene (5 bases). V gave up 3 bases and J gave up 5 bases, with 7 bases separating them. There are 11 residues in the CDR3. Germline V gives CDR1 SQVTM, CDR2 ANQGSEA. The CDR3 reads CSVDRTYGYTF. In nucleotides, the CDR3 is TGCAGCGTTGACCGGACATATGGCTACACCTTC.

The chain is built from TRBV29-1 and TRBJ2-6; the D is unclear. V lost 4 bases and J lost 2, with 9 bases in between. Germline V gives CDR1 SQVTM, CDR2 ANQGSEA. The CDR3 loop spans 14 amino acids. The CDR3 loop is CSVGAEPGANVLTF. CDR3 sequence (DNA): TGCAGCGTTGGCGCTGAGCCTGGGGCCAACGTCCTGACTTTC.